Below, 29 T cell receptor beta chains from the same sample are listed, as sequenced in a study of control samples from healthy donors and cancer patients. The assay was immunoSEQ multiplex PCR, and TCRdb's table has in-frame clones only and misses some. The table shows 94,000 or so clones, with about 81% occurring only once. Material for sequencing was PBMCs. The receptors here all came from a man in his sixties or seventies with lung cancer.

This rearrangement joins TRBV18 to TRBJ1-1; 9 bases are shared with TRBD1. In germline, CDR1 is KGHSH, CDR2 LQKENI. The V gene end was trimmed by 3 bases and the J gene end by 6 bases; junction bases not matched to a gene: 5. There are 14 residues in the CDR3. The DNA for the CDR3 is TGTGCCAGCTCACCCGAACAGGGGGCAGCTGAAGCTTTCTTT. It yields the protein CASSPEQGAAEAFF.

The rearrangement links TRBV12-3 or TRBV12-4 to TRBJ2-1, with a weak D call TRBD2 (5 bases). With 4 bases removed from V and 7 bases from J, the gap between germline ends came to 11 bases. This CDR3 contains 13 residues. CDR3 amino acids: CASSWASMNEQFF. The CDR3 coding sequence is TGTGCCAGCAGTTGGGCTAGCATGAATGAGCAGTTCTTC.

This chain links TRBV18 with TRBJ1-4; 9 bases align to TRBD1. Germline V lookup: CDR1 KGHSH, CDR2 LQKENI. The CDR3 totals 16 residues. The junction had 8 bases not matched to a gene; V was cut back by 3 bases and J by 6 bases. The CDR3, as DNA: TGTGCCAGCTCACCCTCAACAGGGGGCCTCGATGAAAAACTGTTTTTT. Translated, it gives CASSPSTGGLDEKLFF.

Here the CDR3 DNA reads TGTGCCAGCAGCGGACCGGGACAGGGCAACTATGGCTACACCTTC. It translates to CASSGPGQGNYGYTF. The chain couples TRBV9 to TRBJ1-2, with TRBD1 matching over 9 bases. Unmatched junction bases numbered 5, after V lost 3 bases and J lost 2 bases. CDR1 SGDLS and CDR2 YYNGEE come from the germline V gene. The CDR3 spans 15 residues.

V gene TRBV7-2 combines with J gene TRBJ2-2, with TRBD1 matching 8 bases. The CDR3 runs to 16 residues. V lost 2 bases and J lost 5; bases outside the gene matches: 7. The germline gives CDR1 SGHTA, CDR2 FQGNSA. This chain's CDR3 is CASSLFTGGRTGELFF. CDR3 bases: TGTGCCAGCAGCTTATTCACAGGGGGGAGGACCGGGGAGCTGTTTTTT.

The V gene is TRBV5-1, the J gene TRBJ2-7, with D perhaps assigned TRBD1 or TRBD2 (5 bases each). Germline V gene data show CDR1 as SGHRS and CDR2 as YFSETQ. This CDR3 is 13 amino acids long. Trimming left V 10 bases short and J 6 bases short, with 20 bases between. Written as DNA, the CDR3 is TGCGCCGACGGGACCCCCCGGGGATCCGAGCAGTACTTC. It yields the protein CADGTPRGSEQYF.

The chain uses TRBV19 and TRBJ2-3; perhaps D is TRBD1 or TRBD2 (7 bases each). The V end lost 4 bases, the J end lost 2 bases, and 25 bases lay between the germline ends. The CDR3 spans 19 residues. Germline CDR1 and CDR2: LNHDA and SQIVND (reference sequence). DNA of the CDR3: TGTGCCAGTAGTAAAGTTCAGGGGGGGAGTCTATTTTCCACAGATACGCAGTATTTT. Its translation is CASSKVQGGSLFSTDTQYF.

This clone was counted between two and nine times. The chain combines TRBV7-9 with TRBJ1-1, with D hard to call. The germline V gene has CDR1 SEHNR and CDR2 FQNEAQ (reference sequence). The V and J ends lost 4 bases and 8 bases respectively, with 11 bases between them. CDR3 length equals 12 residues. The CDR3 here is CASSSDGFEAFF. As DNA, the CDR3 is TGTGCCAGCAGCTCGGACGGGTTCGAAGCTTTCTTT. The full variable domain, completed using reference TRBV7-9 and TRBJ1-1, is DTGVSQNPRHKITKRGQNVTFRCDPISEHNRLYWYRQTLGQGPEFLTYFQNEAQLEKSRLLSDRFSAERPKGSFSTLEIQRTEQGDSAMYLCASSSDGFEAFFGQGTRLTVV.

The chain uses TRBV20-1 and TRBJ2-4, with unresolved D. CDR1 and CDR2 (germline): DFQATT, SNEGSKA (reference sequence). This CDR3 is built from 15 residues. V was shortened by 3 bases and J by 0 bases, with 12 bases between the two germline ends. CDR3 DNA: TGCAGTGCTAGTAGTCCGCGAATAGCCAAAAACATTCAGTACTTC. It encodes CSASSPRIAKNIQYF.

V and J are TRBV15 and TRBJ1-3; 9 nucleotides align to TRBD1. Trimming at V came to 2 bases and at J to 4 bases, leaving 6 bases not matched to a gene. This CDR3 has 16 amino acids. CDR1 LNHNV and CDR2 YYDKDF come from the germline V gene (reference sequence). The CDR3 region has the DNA TGTGCCACCAGCAGACCCGGGACAGGGTTAGGAAACACCATATATTTT. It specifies CATSRPGTGLGNTIYF.

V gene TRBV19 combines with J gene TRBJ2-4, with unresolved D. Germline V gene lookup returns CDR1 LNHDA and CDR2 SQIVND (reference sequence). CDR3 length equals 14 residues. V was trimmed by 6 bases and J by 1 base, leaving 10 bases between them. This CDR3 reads CASSLPAAKNIQYF. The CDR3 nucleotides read TGTGCCAGTAGCCTTCCGGCCGCCAAAAACATTCAGTACTTC.

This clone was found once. CDR3 DNA sequence: TGTGCCACCAGTGATTCGGGGTTTACCGGGGGGGCCGGGGCCAAAAACATTCAGTACTTC. Translating gives CATSDSGFTGGAGAKNIQYF. The rearrangement links TRBV24-1 to TRBJ2-4; TRBD2 agrees at 8 bases. CDR1 KGHDR and CDR2 SFDVKD come from the germline V gene. Trimming took 2 bases from V and 1 from J; bases not matched to a gene: 15. The CDR3 is made up of 20 amino acids.

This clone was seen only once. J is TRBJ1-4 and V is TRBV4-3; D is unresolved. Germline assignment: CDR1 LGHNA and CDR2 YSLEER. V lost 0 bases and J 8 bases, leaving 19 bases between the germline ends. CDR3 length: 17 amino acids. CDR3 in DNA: TGCGCCAGCAGCCAAGAACGCACGGTTAATAAACGGGAAAAACTGTTTTTT. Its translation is CASSQERTVNKREKLFF.

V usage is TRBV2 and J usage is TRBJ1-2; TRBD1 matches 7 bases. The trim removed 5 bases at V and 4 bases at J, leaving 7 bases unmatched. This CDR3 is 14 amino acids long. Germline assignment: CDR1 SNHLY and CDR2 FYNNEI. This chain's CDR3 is CASSQTGDGYGYTF. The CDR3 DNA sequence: TGTGCCAGCAGTCAAACAGGGGACGGCTATGGCTACACCTTC.

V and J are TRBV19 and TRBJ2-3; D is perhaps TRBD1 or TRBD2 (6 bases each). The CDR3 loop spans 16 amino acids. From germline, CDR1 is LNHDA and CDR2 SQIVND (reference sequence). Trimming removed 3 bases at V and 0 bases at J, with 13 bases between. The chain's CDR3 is CASSMRGASSTDTQYF. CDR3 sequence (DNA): TGTGCCAGTAGTATGAGGGGGGCCTCTAGCACAGATACGCAGTATTTT.

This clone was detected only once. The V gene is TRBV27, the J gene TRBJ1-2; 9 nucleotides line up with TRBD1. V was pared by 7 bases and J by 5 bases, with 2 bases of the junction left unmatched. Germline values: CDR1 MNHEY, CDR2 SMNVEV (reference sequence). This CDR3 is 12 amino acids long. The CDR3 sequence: CASTTGGYGYTF. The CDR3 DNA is TGTGCCAGCACGACAGGGGGGTATGGCTACACCTTC.

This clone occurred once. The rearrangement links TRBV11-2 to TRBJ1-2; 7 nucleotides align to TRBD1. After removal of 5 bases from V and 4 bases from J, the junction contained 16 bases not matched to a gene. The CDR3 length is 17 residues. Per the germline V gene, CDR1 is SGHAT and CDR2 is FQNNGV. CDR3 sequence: CASSRGQGRGQGYGYTF. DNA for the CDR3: TGTGCCAGCAGCCGAGGGCAGGGAAGGGGGCAGGGCTATGGCTACACCTTC.

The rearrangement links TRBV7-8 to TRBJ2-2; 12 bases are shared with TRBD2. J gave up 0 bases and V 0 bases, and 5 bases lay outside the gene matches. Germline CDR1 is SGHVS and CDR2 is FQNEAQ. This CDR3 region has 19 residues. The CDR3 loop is CASSLASLAGGSNTGELFF. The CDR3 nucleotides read TGTGCCAGCAGCTTAGCGTCCCTAGCGGGGGGGTCGAACACCGGGGAGCTGTTTTTT.

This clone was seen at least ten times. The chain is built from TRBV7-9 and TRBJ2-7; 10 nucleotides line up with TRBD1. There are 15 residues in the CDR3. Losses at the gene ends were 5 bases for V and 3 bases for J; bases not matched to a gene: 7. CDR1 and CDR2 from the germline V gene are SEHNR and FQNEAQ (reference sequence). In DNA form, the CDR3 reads TGTGCCAGCAGCCCGCGGACAGGGGGGATCTACGAGCAGTACTTC. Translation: CASSPRTGGIYEQYF.

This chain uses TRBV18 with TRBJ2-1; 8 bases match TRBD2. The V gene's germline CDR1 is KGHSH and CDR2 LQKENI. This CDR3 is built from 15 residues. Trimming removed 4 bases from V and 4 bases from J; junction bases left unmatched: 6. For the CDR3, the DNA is TGTGCCAGCTCACGTGAGCGGGGGCAATACAATGAGCAGTTCTTC. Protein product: CASSRERGQYNEQFF.

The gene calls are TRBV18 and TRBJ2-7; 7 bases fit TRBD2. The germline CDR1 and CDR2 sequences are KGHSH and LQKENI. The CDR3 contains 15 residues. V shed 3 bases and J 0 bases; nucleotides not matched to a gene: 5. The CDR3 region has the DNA TGTGCCAGCTCACCTCGAGCGGGGACCTCCTACGAGCAGTACTTC. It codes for CASSPRAGTSYEQYF. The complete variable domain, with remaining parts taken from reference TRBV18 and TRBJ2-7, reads NAGVMQNPRHLVRRRGQEARLRCSPMKGHSHVYWYRQLPEEGLKFMVYLQKENIIDESGMPKERFSAEFPKEGPSILRIQQVVRGDSAAYFCASSPRAGTSYEQYFGPGTRLTVT.

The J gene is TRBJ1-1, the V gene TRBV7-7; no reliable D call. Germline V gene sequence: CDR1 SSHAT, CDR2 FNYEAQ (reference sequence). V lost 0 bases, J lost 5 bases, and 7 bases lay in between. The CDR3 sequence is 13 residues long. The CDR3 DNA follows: TGTGCCAGCAGCTTAGCGCTGGGAACTGAAGCTTTCTTT. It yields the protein CASSLALGTEAFF.

The CDR3 DNA follows: TGTGCCAGCAGCTTAGTCTCCGGGGGCGGACGATCGGGAAACACCATATATTTT. This encodes CASSLVSGGGRSGNTIYF. J is TRBJ1-3 and V is TRBV7-6, with D maybe TRBD1 (6 bases). The CDR3 extends over 18 amino acids. V lost 1 base and J lost 4, with 20 bases in between. Germline values: CDR1 SGHVS, CDR2 FNYEAQ.

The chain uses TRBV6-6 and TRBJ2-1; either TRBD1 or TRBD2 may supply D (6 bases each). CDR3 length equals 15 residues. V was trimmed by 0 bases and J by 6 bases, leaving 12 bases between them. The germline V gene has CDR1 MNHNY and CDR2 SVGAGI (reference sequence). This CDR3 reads CASSYSDWGANEQFF. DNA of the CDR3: TGTGCCAGCAGTTACTCAGATTGGGGGGCCAATGAGCAGTTCTTC.

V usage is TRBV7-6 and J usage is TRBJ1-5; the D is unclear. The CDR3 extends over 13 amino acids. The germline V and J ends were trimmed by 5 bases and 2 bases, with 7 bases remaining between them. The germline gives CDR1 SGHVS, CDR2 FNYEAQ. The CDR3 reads CASSSNGNQPQHF. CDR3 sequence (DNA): TGTGCCAGCAGCAGTAATGGCAATCAGCCCCAGCATTTT.

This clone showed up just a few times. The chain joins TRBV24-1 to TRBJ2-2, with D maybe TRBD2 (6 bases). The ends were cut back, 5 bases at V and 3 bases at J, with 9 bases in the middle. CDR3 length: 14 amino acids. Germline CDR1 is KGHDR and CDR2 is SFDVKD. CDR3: CATSGRGYTGELFF. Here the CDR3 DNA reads TGTGCCACCAGTGGGAGGGGATACACCGGGGAGCTGTTTTTT.

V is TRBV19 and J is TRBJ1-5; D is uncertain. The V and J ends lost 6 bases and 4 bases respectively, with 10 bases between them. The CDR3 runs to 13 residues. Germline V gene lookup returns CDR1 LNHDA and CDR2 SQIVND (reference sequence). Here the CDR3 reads CASRLQRNQPQHF. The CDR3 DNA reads TGTGCCAGTAGACTGCAGCGGAATCAGCCCCAGCATTTT.

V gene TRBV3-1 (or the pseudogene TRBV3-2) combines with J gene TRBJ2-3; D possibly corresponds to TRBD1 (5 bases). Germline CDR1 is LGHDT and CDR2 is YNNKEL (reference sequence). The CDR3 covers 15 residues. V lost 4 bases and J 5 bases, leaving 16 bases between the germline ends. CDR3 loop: CASSPPSQGRDTQYF. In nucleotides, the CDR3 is TGTGCCAGCAGCCCGCCCAGCCAGGGCAGAGATACGCAGTATTTT.

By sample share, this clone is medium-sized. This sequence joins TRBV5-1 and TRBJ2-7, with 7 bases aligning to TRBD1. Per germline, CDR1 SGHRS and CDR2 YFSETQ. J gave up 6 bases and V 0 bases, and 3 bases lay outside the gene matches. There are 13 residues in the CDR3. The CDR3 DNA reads TGCGCCAGCAGCTTGGCCACAGGGGTCGAGCAGTACTTC. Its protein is CASSLATGVEQYF.